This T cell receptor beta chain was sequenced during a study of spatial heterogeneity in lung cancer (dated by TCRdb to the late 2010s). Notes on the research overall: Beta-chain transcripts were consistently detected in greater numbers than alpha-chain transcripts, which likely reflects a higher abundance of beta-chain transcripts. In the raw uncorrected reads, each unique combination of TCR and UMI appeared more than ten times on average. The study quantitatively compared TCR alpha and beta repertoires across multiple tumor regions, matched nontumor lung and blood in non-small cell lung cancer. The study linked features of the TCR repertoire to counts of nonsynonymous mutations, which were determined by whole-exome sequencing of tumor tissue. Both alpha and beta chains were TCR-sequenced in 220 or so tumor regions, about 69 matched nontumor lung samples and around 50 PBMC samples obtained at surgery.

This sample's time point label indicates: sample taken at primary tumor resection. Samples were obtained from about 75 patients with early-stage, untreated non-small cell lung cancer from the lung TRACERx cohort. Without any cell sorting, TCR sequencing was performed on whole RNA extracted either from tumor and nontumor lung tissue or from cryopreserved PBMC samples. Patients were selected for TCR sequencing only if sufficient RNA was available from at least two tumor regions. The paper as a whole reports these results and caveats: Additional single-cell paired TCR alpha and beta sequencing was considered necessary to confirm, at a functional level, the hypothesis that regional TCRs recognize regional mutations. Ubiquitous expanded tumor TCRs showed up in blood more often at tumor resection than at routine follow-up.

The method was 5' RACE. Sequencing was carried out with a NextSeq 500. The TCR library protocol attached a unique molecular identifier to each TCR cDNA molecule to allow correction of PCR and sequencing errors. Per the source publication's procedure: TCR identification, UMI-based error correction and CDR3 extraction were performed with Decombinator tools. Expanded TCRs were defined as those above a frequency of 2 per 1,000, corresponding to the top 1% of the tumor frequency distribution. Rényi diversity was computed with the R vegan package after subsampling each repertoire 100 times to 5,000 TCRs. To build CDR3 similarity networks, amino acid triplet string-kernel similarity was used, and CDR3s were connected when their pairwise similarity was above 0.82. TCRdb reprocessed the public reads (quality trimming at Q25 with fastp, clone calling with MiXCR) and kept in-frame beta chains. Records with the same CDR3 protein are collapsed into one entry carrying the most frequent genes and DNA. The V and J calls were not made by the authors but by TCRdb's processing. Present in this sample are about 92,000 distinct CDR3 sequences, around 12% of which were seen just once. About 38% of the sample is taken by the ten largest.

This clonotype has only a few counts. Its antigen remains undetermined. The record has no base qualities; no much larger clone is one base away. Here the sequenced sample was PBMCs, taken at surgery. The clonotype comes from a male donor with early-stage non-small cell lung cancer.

The CDR3 region: CATTLAGDQDTQYF. The sequence in DNA is TGTGCCACCACTCTAGCGGGGGACCAAGATACGCAGTATTTT. This chain joins TRBV10-3 to TRBJ2-3, with TRBD2 identical over 10 junction bases. The CDR3 runs 14 residues from the cysteine to the phenylalanine. This entry keeps only the CDR3 DNA: 42 bases, framed from base 1. Based on the germline V gene, the CDR1 and CDR2 sequences are ENHRY and SYGVKD. Ends trimmed: V by 10 bases, J by 5 bases; bases unmatched to a gene: 9.